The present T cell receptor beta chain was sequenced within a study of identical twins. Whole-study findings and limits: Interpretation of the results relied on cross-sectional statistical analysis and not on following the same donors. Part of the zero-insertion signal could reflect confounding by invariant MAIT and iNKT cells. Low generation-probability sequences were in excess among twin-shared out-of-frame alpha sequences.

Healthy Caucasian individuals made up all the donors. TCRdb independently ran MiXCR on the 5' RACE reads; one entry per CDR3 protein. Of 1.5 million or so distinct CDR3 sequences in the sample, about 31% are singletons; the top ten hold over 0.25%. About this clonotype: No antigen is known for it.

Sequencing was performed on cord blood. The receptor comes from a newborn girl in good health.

The chain's CDR3 is CANALGRKETQYF. The DNA for the CDR3 is TGTGCCAACGCGCTGGGAAGAAAAGAGACCCAGTACTTC. The gene calls are TRBV12-3 or TRBV12-4 and TRBJ2-5; D gene ambiguous. V dropped 10 bases and J dropped 3 bases, with 15 bases sitting between them. This CDR3 is built from 13 residues.